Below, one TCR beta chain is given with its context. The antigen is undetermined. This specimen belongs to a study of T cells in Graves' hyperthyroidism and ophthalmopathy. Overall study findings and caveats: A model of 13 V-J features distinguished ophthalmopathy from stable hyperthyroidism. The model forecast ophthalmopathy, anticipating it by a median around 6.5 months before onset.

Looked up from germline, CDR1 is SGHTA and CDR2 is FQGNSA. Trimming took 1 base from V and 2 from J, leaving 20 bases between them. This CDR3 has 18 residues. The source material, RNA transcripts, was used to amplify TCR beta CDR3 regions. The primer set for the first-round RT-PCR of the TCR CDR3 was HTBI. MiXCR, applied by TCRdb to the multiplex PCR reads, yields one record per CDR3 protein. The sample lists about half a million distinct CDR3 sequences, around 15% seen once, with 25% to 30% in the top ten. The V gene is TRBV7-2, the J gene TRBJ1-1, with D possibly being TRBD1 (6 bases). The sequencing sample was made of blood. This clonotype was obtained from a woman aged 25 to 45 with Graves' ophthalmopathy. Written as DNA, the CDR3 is TGTGCCAGCAGCTTAGTTTCAGGGCTGCAGGGGTCTAACACTGAAGCTTTCTTT. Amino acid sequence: CASSLVSGLQGSNTEAFF.